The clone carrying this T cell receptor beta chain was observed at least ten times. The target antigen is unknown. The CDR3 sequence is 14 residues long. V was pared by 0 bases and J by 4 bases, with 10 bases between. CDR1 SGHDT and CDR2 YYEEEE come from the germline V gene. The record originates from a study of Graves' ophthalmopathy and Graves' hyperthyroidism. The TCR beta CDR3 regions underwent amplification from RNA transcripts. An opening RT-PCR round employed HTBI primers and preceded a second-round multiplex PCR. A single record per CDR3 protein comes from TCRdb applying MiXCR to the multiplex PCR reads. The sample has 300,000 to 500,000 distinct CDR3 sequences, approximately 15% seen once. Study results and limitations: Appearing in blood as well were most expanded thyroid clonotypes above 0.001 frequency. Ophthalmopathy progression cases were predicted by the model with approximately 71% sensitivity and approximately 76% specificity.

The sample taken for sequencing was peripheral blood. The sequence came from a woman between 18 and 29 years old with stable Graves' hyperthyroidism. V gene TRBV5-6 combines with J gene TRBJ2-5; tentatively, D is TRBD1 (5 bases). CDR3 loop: CASSLGQGAETQYF. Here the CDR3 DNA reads TGTGCCAGCAGCTTGGGGCAGGGTGCAGAGACCCAGTACTTC.